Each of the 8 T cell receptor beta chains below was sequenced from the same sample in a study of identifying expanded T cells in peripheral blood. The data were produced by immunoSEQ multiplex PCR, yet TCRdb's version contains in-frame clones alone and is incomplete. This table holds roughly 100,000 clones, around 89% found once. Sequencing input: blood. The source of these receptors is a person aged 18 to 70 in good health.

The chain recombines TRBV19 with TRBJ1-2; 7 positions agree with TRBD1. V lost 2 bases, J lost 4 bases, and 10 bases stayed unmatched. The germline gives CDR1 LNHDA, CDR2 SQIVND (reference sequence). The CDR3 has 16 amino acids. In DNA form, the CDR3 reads TGTGCCAGTAGTATACTACCGGGAAGGGGGCCCTATGGCTACACCTTC. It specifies CASSILPGRGPYGYTF.

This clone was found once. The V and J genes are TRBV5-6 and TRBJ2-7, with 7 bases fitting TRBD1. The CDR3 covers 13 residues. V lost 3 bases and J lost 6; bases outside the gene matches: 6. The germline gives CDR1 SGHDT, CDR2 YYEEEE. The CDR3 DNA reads TGTGCCAGCAGCTCACTGACAGGGCTCGAGCAGTACTTC. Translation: CASSSLTGLEQYF.

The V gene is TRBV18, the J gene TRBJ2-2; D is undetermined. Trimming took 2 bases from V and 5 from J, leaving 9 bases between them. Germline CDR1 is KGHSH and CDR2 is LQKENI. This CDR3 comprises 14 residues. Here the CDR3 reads CASSPSLKTGELFF. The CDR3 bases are TGTGCCAGCTCACCATCACTCAAGACCGGGGAGCTGTTTTTT.

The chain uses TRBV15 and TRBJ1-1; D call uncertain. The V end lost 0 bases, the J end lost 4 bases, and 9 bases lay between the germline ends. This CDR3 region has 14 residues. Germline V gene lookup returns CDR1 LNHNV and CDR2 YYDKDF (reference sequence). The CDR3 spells CATSRETAATEAFF. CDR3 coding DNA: TGTGCCACCAGCAGAGAAACTGCGGCCACTGAAGCTTTCTTT. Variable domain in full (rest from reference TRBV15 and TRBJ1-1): DAMVIQNPRYQVTQFGKPVTLSCSQTLNHNVMYWYQQKSSQAPKLLFHYYDKDFNNEADTPDNFQSRRPNTSFCFLDIRSPGLGDTAMYLCATSRETAATEAFFGQGTRLTVV.

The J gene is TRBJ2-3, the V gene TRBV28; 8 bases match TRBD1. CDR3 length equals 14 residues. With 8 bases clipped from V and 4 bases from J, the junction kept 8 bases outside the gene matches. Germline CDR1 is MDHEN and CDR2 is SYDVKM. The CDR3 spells CASGGQGVPDTQYF. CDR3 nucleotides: TGTGCCAGCGGAGGACAGGGTGTCCCAGATACGCAGTATTTT.

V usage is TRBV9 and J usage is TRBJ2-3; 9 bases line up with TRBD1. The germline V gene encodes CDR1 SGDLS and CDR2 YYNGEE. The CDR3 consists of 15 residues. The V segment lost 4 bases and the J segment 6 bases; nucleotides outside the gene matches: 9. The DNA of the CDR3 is TGTGCCAGCAGCACGCGGGACAGGGAGGCGGATACGCAGTATTTT. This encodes CASSTRDREADTQYF.

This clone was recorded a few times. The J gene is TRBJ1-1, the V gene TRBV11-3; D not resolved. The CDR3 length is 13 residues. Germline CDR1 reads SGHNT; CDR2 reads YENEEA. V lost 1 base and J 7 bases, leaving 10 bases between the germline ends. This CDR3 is CASSLGPSNEAFF. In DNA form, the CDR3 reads TGTGCCAGCAGCTTAGGACCGTCGAATGAAGCTTTCTTT.

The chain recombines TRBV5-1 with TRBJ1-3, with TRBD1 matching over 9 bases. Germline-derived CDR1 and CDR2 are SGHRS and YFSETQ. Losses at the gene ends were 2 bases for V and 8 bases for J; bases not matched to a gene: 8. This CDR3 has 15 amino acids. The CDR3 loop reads CASSFGQGMGDTIYF. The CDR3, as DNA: TGCGCCAGCAGCTTCGGACAGGGGATGGGGGACACCATATATTTT.